Presented here are 6 T cell receptor beta chains from one specimen sequenced in a study of blood T cell repertoires in COVID-19. Method: immunoSEQ multiplex PCR; TCRdb's copy keeps in-frame clones and lacks some. Of about 230,000 clones listed, 85% to 90% were seen once; the top ten hold under 14%. Sequences were obtained from peripheral blood. These receptor sequences come from a middle-aged man with COVID-19, enrolled during active disease.

This sequence joins TRBV6-5 and TRBJ2-7; 7 bases are a match to TRBD2. CDR1 is MNHEY and CDR2 is SVGAGI in the germline V gene. V gave up 0 bases and J gave up 1 base; unmatched junction bases: 6. This CDR3 spans 16 amino acids. In DNA form, the CDR3 reads TGTGCCAGCAGTTACTCGGGGGGGGGACTTTCCTACGAGCAGTACTTC. It codes for CASSYSGGGLSYEQYF.

V is TRBV11-2 and J is TRBJ2-7; 9 bases agree with TRBD2. V shed 0 bases and J 6 bases; nucleotides not matched to a gene: 6. Germline lookup yields CDR1 SGHAT and CDR2 FQNNGV. CDR3 length: 15 amino acids. CDR3 region: CASSLDPSSGTEQYF. In nucleotides, the CDR3 is TGTGCCAGCAGCTTAGATCCCTCTAGCGGGACCGAGCAGTACTTC.

The chain carries TRBV5-1 and TRBJ2-1; 13 positions agree with TRBD2. The CDR3 spans 15 residues. V lost 4 bases, J lost 4 bases, and 2 bases stayed unmatched. The germline V gene has CDR1 SGHRS and CDR2 YFSETQ. The CDR3 reads CASSPGLAGYNEQFF. The CDR3 DNA is TGCGCCAGCAGCCCGGGACTAGCGGGATACAATGAGCAGTTCTTC.

The rearrangement joins TRBV19 to TRBJ1-2; 7 bases are a match to TRBD1. The length of the CDR3 is 16 residues. V gave up 5 bases and J gave up 3 bases; unmatched junction bases: 12. Germline V gene data show CDR1 as LNHDA and CDR2 as SQIVND (reference sequence). The CDR3 DNA reads TGTGCCAGTAGTGCCCCACGACGAGGGGGCGACTATGGCTACACCTTC. Its translation: CASSAPRRGGDYGYTF.

This chain connects TRBV7-2 to TRBJ2-3, with 9 bases that match TRBD2. The CDR3 spans 15 residues. Germline assignment: CDR1 SGHTA and CDR2 FQGNSA. V trimming: 3 bases; J trimming: 6 bases; junction bases outside the gene matches: 7. The CDR3 DNA reads as TGTGCCAGCAGCTTTGGAGCGGGGGGTGGTGATACGCAGTATTTT. Encoded protein: CASSFGAGGGDTQYF.

J is TRBJ1-6 and V is TRBV6-5; 8 bases are shared with TRBD1. CDR1 and CDR2 from the germline V gene are MNHEY and SVGAGI. J was trimmed by 6 bases and V by 7 bases; bases with no gene match: 5. This CDR3 has 14 residues. CDR3 DNA sequence: TGTGCCAGCAACCGGGACAGGTCTAATTCACCCCTCCACTTT. Translation: CASNRDRSNSPLHF.